The clone carrying this T cell receptor (beta chain) was detected many times. Its antigen remains unidentified. The PCR employed 60 Vbeta primers together with 13 Jbeta primers. Here immunoSEQ multiplex PCR was the method, and the copy in TCRdb shows in-frame clones only, minus some. Here the sample spans approximately 210,000 clones, about three quarters being singletons. These data originate in a study of cytomegalovirus exposure and HLA in healthy donors. In the study overall: HLA-typed donors were the source of some 80 million unique TCRs, which an early data release held. Study results and caveats: The study put 150 or so TCR beta chains on its list as cytomegalovirus-associated.

Trimming shortened V by 0 bases and J by 0 bases, and 10 bases separated the two germline ends. This CDR3 has 16 amino acids. Looked up from germline, CDR1 is SGHDT and CDR2 is YYEEEE. Sample: PBMCs. V gene TRBV5-6 combines with J gene TRBJ1-5; D call uncertain. The receptor comes from a woman aged 25 to 39 in good health and CMV-seropositive. The CDR3 loop reads CASSLGGGYSNQPQHF. CDR3 DNA sequence: TGTGCCAGCAGCTTGGGTGGCGGGTATAGCAATCAGCCCCAGCATTTT.